The 16 T cell receptor beta chains below come from one sample, sequenced in a study of OX40 agonist ivuxolimab in advanced cancers. Method: immunoSEQ multiplex PCR; TCRdb's copy keeps in-frame clones and lacks some. Of some 68,000 clones listed, 83% are singletons. The sequencing here drew on CD4+ or CD8+ T cells sorted from blood, taken in a trial of the OX40 agonist ivuxolimab. Receptors were obtained from an adult with an advanced solid tumor such as melanoma, head and neck, liver or kidney cancer.

CDR3 amino acids: CASSLGQGRATDTQYF. The CDR3 nucleotides are TGCGCCAGCAGCTTGGGTCAGGGCCGGGCCACAGATACGCAGTATTTT. V usage is TRBV5-1 and J usage is TRBJ2-3; weak D call: TRBD1 (5 bases). V dropped 0 bases and J dropped 2 bases, with 13 bases sitting between them. Germline loops: CDR1 SGHRS, CDR2 YFSETQ. The CDR3 consists of 16 residues.

This chain uses TRBV20-1 with TRBJ2-7, with D perhaps assigned TRBD1 or TRBD2 (6 bases each). Germline CDR1 and CDR2: DFQATT and SNEGSKA (reference sequence). Trimming shortened V by 7 bases and J by 4 bases, and 11 bases separated the two germline ends. The CDR3 extends over 11 amino acids. The CDR3 here is CSVRGPYEQYF. The CDR3 nucleotides read TGCAGTGTACGGGGGCCTTACGAGCAGTACTTC.

V gene TRBV19 combines with J gene TRBJ2-3, with TRBD2 as a possible D gene (6 bases). Germline values: CDR1 LNHDA, CDR2 SQIVND (reference sequence). This CDR3 is 13 amino acids long. V lost 5 bases to trimming and J lost 3 bases, with 9 bases between them. The CDR3 nucleotides are TGTGCCAGTAGTCTCGGGGGAACAGATACGCAGTATTTT. Amino acids: CASSLGGTDTQYF.

This clone was picked up a small number of times. The chain couples TRBV6-5 to TRBJ2-7; perhaps TRBD1 as D (6 bases). Trimming removed 0 bases at V and 0 bases at J, with 12 bases between. CDR3 size: 16 residues. CDR1 MNHEY and CDR2 SVGAGI come from the germline V gene. The CDR3 sequence is CASSYSGQHPSYEQYF. The CDR3 DNA reads TGTGCCAGCAGTTACTCCGGACAGCACCCCTCCTACGAGCAGTACTTC.

The V call is TRBV5-1, the J call TRBJ2-1; D is perhaps TRBD1 (6 bases). Trimming stripped 4 bases from V and 4 bases from J, with 18 bases between. Germline CDR1 and CDR2: SGHRS and YFSETQ. The CDR3 covers 16 residues. The DNA for the CDR3 is TGCGCCAGCAGCCCGCCAGGGGTTTCGGGGTACAATGAGCAGTTCTTC. It specifies CASSPPGVSGYNEQFF.

CDR3 residues: CASTLWDAGELFF. The CDR3 DNA reads TGTGCCAGCACGCTATGGGACGCCGGGGAGCTGTTTTTT. This chain links TRBV6-1 with TRBJ2-2; either TRBD1 or TRBD2 may fit D (5 bases each). The V gene lost 7 bases and the J gene lost 6 bases, with 12 bases spanning the gap. Germline V gene lookup returns CDR1 MNHNS and CDR2 SASEGT. The CDR3 is made up of 13 amino acids.

This chain joins TRBV5-8 and TRBJ2-1; D unresolved. CDR3 length: 16 residues. From germline, CDR1 is SGHTS and CDR2 YDEGEE. Trimming removed 1 base at V and 0 bases at J, with 11 bases between. CDR3 residues: CASSLRRFSSYNEQFF. The CDR3 DNA reads as TGTGCCAGCAGCTTGCGGAGATTCAGCTCCTACAATGAGCAGTTCTTC.

This clone was picked up one time. The gene calls are TRBV5-1 and TRBJ2-1; 10 bases are a match to TRBD1. Germline CDR1 and CDR2: SGHRS and YFSETQ. The CDR3 runs to 19 residues. Trimming cost V 2 bases and J 1 base; bases outside gene matches: 12. Here the CDR3 DNA reads TGCGCCAGCAGCTTTACTCCCGGGACAGGGGAAGGGTCCTACAATGAGCAGTTCTTC. It specifies CASSFTPGTGEGSYNEQFF.

The CDR3 DNA follows: TGTGCCACCAGGGGGGGAGGCGAAATAGCCAAAAACATTCAGTACTTC. Amino acids: CATRGGGEIAKNIQYF. The V gene is TRBV15, the J gene TRBJ2-4; tentative D call: TRBD2 (6 bases). Germline V CDR1 and CDR2: LNHNV, YYDKDF (reference sequence). Trimming shortened V by 6 bases and J by 0 bases, and 15 bases separated the two germline ends. This CDR3 has 16 amino acids.

The chain links TRBV5-4 to TRBJ2-2; no firm D call. Trimming took off 4 bases at V and 7 bases at J, with 23 bases between the two ends. This CDR3 contains 17 residues. Germline V CDR1 and CDR2: SGHNT, YYREEE (reference sequence). This CDR3 is CASSQVNGLTIGGELFF. The CDR3 coding sequence is TGTGCCAGCAGCCAAGTTAACGGTCTCACGATCGGCGGGGAGCTGTTTTTT.

Here the CDR3 DNA reads TGTGCCAGTAGTATAGAGACAAGAAGGTACTTC. Translation: CASSIETRRYF. The chain couples TRBV19 to TRBJ2-4; D not resolved. Germline V CDR1 and CDR2: LNHDA, SQIVND (reference sequence). The V end lost 0 bases, the J end lost 15 bases, and 9 bases lay between the germline ends. This CDR3 comprises 11 residues.

The chain joins TRBV15 to TRBJ1-1, with a tentative D call TRBD1 (6 bases). The V end was cut by 10 bases, the J end by 4 bases, with 13 bases between. The CDR3 runs to 12 residues. CDR1 and CDR2 (germline): LNHNV, YYDKDF (reference sequence). The CDR3 loop reads CAISRGPTEAFF. DNA for the CDR3: TGTGCCATCTCCAGGGGTCCCACTGAAGCTTTCTTT.

The V gene is TRBV29-1, the J gene TRBJ2-7, with 7 bases lining up with TRBD1. Germline trimming cut 4 bases from V and 1 base from J; bases unmatched to any gene: 4. Germline V CDR1 and CDR2: SQVTM, ANQGSEA. CDR3 length equals 13 residues. CDR3 nucleotides: TGCAGCGTTGTCGTGACAGGGTCCTACGAGCAGTACTTC. It codes for CSVVVTGSYEQYF.

The CDR3 sequence: CASSRMNTEAFF. CDR3 sequence (DNA): TGTGCCAGCAGTCGAATGAACACTGAAGCTTTCTTT. The V call is TRBV6-5, the J call TRBJ1-1; D is uncertain. V lost 5 bases, J lost 0 bases, and 4 bases lay in between. The CDR3 extends over 12 amino acids. In germline, CDR1 is MNHEY, CDR2 SVGAGI.

V usage is TRBV29-1 and J usage is TRBJ2-3; 8 bases fit TRBD1. This CDR3 is built from 16 residues. Germline V gene data show CDR1 as SQVTM and CDR2 as ANQGSEA. The trim removed 7 bases at V and 0 bases at J, leaving 12 bases unmatched. This CDR3 reads CSGWTGRFSSTDTQYF. The CDR3 DNA is TGCAGCGGATGGACAGGGCGGTTCTCTAGCACAGATACGCAGTATTTT.

V is TRBV5-1 and J is TRBJ2-3; TRBD2 is a possible D gene (5 bases). From germline, CDR1 is SGHRS and CDR2 YFSETQ. The V and J ends lost 1 base and 0 bases respectively, with 9 bases between them. The CDR3 consists of 15 residues. The chain's CDR3 is CASSLYTGSTDTQYF. The CDR3, as DNA: TGCGCCAGCAGCTTGTATACGGGGAGCACAGATACGCAGTATTTT.